The 26 T cell receptor beta chains below all came from one sample that was sequenced in a study of sequential checkpoint blockade in melanoma (dated by TCRdb to 2018 to 2020). Libraries were built with the immunoSEQ multiplex PCR assay. As stored in TCRdb, this immuneACCESS dataset retains in-frame rearrangements with V and J assigned. A fraction of the clones does not appear; measured against another copy, unresolved V genes explain less than half of the discrepancy, and the remainder lacks a known reason. This sample has about 5,000 clones in its table, and 25% to 30% of those were observed once. The ten largest make up around 20% of the sample. The label giving this sample's treatment or condition can be read as: randomized to nivolumab then ipilimumab (arm A) or the reverse (arm B). Material: tumor tissue (inferred from file names), obtained from a patient given nivolumab and ipilimumab in sequence. The source is a human donor with melanoma.

The chain couples TRBV18 to TRBJ2-3, with unresolved D. Deletions cut 3 bases from V and 0 bases from J, with 1 base between. CDR1 is KGHSH, CDR2 LQKENI, per germline. The CDR3 extends over 12 amino acids. DNA for the CDR3: TGTGCCAGCTCACCTAGCACAGATACGCAGTATTTT. Translating it yields CASSPSTDTQYF.

Only one count was recorded for this clone. This chain joins TRBV5-1 and TRBJ2-1; 10 bases line up with TRBD2. The CDR3 sequence is 20 residues long. CDR1 and CDR2 (germline): SGHRS, YFSETQ. Losses at the gene ends were 4 bases for V and 0 bases for J; bases not matched to a gene: 16. CDR3 protein: CASSVGLAADPSSSYNEQFF. The CDR3 region has the DNA TGCGCCAGCAGCGTTGGACTAGCGGCAGACCCTTCGAGCTCCTACAATGAGCAGTTCTTC.

This clone came up a few times. The chain carries TRBV12-5 and TRBJ1-5; D may be TRBD1 (5 bases). The CDR3 loop spans 14 amino acids. Germline V gene sequence: CDR1 LGHNT, CDR2 FRNRAP. This CDR3 is CASNKQDSNQPQHF. The DNA for the CDR3 is TGTGCCAGCAATAAACAGGATAGCAATCAGCCCCAGCATTTT.

The sample holds many counts of this clone. V gene TRBV11-3 combines with J gene TRBJ1-1; 10 bases are shared with TRBD1. Germline CDR1 reads SGHNT; CDR2 reads YENEEA. V shed 5 bases and J 7 bases; nucleotides not matched to a gene: 10. The CDR3 extends over 15 amino acids. The CDR3 reads CASSATTGGASEAFF. The CDR3 DNA reads TGTGCCAGCAGCGCCACGACAGGGGGCGCGAGTGAAGCTTTCTTT.

This clone was detected only a few times. The chain couples TRBV30 to TRBJ2-2; the D is unclear. The germline CDR1 and CDR2 sequences are GTSNPN and SVGIG (reference sequence). This CDR3 comprises 13 residues. Trimming stripped 3 bases from V and 3 bases from J, with 8 bases between. The CDR3 sequence: CAWRGLYTGELFF. CDR3 coding DNA: TGTGCCTGGAGAGGGCTGTACACCGGGGAGCTGTTTTTT.

The chain recombines TRBV5-1 with TRBJ1-1, with D perhaps matching TRBD1 (5 bases). Germline V gene lookup returns CDR1 SGHRS and CDR2 YFSETQ. The CDR3 has 14 amino acids. The V and J ends lost 2 bases and 1 base respectively, with 9 bases between them. The CDR3 loop is CASSLVGGNTEAFF. CDR3 bases: TGCGCCAGCAGCTTAGTCGGGGGGAACACTGAAGCTTTCTTT. The whole variable domain, remainder taken from reference TRBV5-1 and TRBJ1-1, is KAGVTQTPRYLIKTRGQQVTLSCSPISGHRSVSWYQQTPGQGLQFLFEYFSETQRNKGNFPGRFSGRQFSNSRSEMNVSTLELGDSALYLCASSLVGGNTEAFFGQGTRLTVV.

This clone occurred a few times. This chain links TRBV9 with TRBJ1-5; 9 nucleotides match TRBD1. V dropped 5 bases and J dropped 1; count of bases not matched to a gene: 4. The CDR3 extends over 15 amino acids. The germline gives CDR1 SGDLS, CDR2 YYNGEE. DNA of the CDR3: TGTGCCAGCAGTGAAGACAGGGGGAGCAATCAGCCCCAGCATTTT. It encodes CASSEDRGSNQPQHF.

The gene calls are TRBV7-6 and TRBJ2-3; D is perhaps TRBD2 (6 bases). Between the trimmed V and J ends, which lost 4 bases and 6 bases, there was a span of 14 bases. This CDR3 region has 14 residues. Per germline, CDR1 SGHVS and CDR2 FNYEAQ. CDR3 loop: CASSSERVRDTQYF. The CDR3, as DNA: TGTGCCAGCAGCTCTGAGCGGGTTAGGGATACGCAGTATTTT.

This clone showed up many times. V is TRBV11-3 and J is TRBJ2-7; 10 bases fit TRBD2. Germline V gives CDR1 SGHNT, CDR2 YENEEA. Trimming at V came to 3 bases and at J to 8 bases, leaving 10 bases not matched to a gene. This CDR3 is built from 15 residues. The CDR3 DNA follows: TGTGCCAGCAGCTTTAGGGCTAGCGGGAGTAGTAAGCAGTACTTC. Its protein is CASSFRASGSSKQYF.

The gene calls are TRBV30 and TRBJ1-5; 7 bases match TRBD1. The V and J ends lost 1 base and 7 bases, in that order; junction bases with no gene match: 7. Germline CDR1 GTSNPN, CDR2 SVGIG (reference sequence). The CDR3 covers 14 residues. The CDR3 reads CAWSARDRVQPQHF. CDR3 in DNA: TGTGCCTGGAGTGCCCGAGACAGGGTGCAGCCCCAGCATTTT.

The chain joins TRBV15 to TRBJ1-2, with D unclear. The CDR3 is made up of 15 amino acids. The ends were cut back, 0 bases at V and 2 bases at J, with 10 bases in the middle. CDR1 is LNHNV, CDR2 YYDKDF, per germline (reference sequence). The CDR3 protein is CATSREREINYGYTF. The CDR3 DNA reads TGTGCCACCAGCAGAGAACGGGAAATCAACTATGGCTACACCTTC.

A single count supports this clone. The chain employs TRBV29-1 and TRBJ1-5, with D possibly being TRBD1 (5 bases). This CDR3 spans 13 amino acids. CDR1 SQVTM and CDR2 ANQGSEA come from the germline V gene. V dropped 6 bases and J dropped 7 bases, with 16 bases sitting between them. CDR3 protein: CSVTTGGKQPQHF. In nucleotides, the CDR3 is TGCAGCGTCACGACCGGGGGGAAACAGCCCCAGCATTTT.

The chain carries TRBV7-1 and TRBJ1-5; 7 bases map to TRBD1. TRBV7-1 is treated as an ORF (open reading frame) with a function not yet certain. Trimming at V came to 5 bases and at J to 5 bases, leaving 3 bases not matched to a gene. There are 13 residues in the CDR3. The CDR3 region is CASSPQGHQPQHF. As DNA, the CDR3 is TGTGCCAGCAGCCCACAGGGGCATCAGCCCCAGCATTTT.

This clone was counted a few times. An end of the junction differs from the germline gene, which may be a read error. The chain is built from TRBV6-8 and TRBJ2-5; 10 nucleotides align to TRBD2. Germline CDR1 MNHGY, CDR2 SAAAGT. The CDR3 loop spans 14 amino acids. The CDR3 DNA reads TGTGCCATCAGTGGTGGTAGCGGGAGGGAGACCCAGTACTTC. This encodes CAISGGSGRETQYF.

The DNA for the CDR3 is TGTGCCGCTGGGCGGCGGGAGCGGAACAATGAGCAGTTCTTC. Its translation: CAAGRRERNNEQFF. The V call is TRBV6-8, the J call TRBJ2-1, with TRBD2 identical over 7 bases. Germline-derived CDR1 and CDR2 are MNHGY and SAAAGT. The length of the CDR3 is 14 residues. Trimming removed 11 bases from V and 5 bases from J; junction bases left unmatched: 12.

There are a few counts of this clone. The chain combines TRBV6-8 with TRBJ2-1; D gene ambiguous. The CDR3 has 13 amino acids. Looked up from germline, CDR1 is MNHGY and CDR2 is SAAAGT. Trimming removed 10 bases at V and 3 bases at J, with 13 bases between. CDR3 in DNA: TGTGCCATCAGCGCCGGTGACTACAATGAGCAGTTCTTC. Protein: CAISAGDYNEQFF.

The chain couples TRBV6-8 to TRBJ1-4, with TRBD1 as a possible D gene (6 bases). The ends were cut back, 2 bases at V and 8 bases at J, with 12 bases in the middle. The CDR3 sequence is 14 residues long. The V gene's germline CDR1 is MNHGY and CDR2 SAAAGT. The CDR3 DNA is TGTGCCAGCAGTTACCGGGGGCCAGGGGAAAAACTGTTTTTT. Encoded protein: CASSYRGPGEKLFF.

V and J are TRBV19 and TRBJ1-2; no clear D gene. The CDR3 has 17 amino acids. V dropped 4 bases and J dropped 4 bases, with 22 bases sitting between them. CDR1 is LNHDA, CDR2 SQIVND, per germline (reference sequence). Written as DNA, the CDR3 is TGTGCCAGTAGTAGGTCCATAACTCTACCCAGTGGCTATGGCTACACCTTC. Translating it yields CASSRSITLPSGYGYTF.

The J gene is TRBJ2-7, the V gene TRBV9, with D unresolved. The CDR3 loop spans 14 amino acids. V was pared by 4 bases and J by 0 bases, with 11 bases between. Germline CDR1 SGDLS, CDR2 YYNGEE. CDR3 region: CASSPRHSSYEQYF. DNA for the CDR3: TGTGCCAGCAGCCCTAGACACAGCTCCTACGAGCAGTACTTC. The full variable domain, with the rest looked up from reference TRBV9 and TRBJ2-7, is DSGVTQTPKHLITATGQRVTLRCSPRSGDLSVYWYQQSLDQGLQFLIQYYNGEERAKGNILERFSAQQFPDLHSELNLSSLELGDSALYFCASSPRHSSYEQYFGPGTRLTVT.

The chain couples TRBV6-8 to TRBJ2-3; 7 nucleotides match TRBD1. The CDR3 spans 16 residues. Per germline, CDR1 MNHGY and CDR2 SAAAGT. J gave up 0 bases and V 5 bases, and 8 bases lay outside the gene matches. CDR3 residues: CASSVTLTGSTDTQYF. Written as DNA, the CDR3 is TGTGCCAGCAGTGTAACTCTGACAGGGAGCACAGATACGCAGTATTTT.

This clone was counted between two and nine times. The gene calls are TRBV6-1 and TRBJ1-2; D not resolved. The germline V gene has CDR1 MNHNS and CDR2 SASEGT. V lost 1 base to trimming and J lost 3 bases, with 6 bases between them. The CDR3 has 13 residues. The DNA of the CDR3 is TGTGCCAGCAGTGAAGGGGAGTACTATGGCTACACCTTC. This translates into CASSEGEYYGYTF.

The chain is built from TRBV5-1 and TRBJ1-4; TRBD1 aligns across 7 bases. V shed 5 bases and J 5 bases; nucleotides not matched to a gene: 6. Germline CDR1 reads SGHRS; CDR2 reads YFSETQ. This CDR3 has 14 amino acids. The CDR3 protein is CASRTTGANEKLFF. CDR3 bases: TGCGCCAGCAGAACTACAGGGGCGAATGAAAAACTGTTTTTT.

This clone is judged medium-sized. The chain employs TRBV6-8 and TRBJ1-1, with TRBD1 matching over 7 bases. Germline CDR1 reads MNHGY; CDR2 reads SAAAGT. The CDR3 extends over 15 amino acids. V dropped 6 bases and J dropped 5; count of bases not matched to a gene: 12. The CDR3 DNA is TGTGCCAGCAGACCCTCGACAGGGAGGATAACTGAAGCTTTCTTT. This sequence encodes CASRPSTGRITEAFF.

This clone showed up just a few times. CDR3 DNA: TGTGCCAGCAGTTACTCGATAGCTAGCCCCTACGAGCAGTACTTC. This encodes CASSYSIASPYEQYF. V gene TRBV6-8 combines with J gene TRBJ2-7; D might be TRBD2 (5 bases). The V end was cut by 0 bases, the J end by 2 bases, with 11 bases between. CDR3 length: 15 amino acids. Germline CDR1 is MNHGY and CDR2 is SAAAGT.

This clone was counted between two and nine times. The chain combines TRBV29-1 with TRBJ2-3; the D is unclear. Germline CDR1 is SQVTM and CDR2 is ANQGSEA. This CDR3 is built from 15 residues. V was trimmed by 3 bases and J by 2 bases, leaving 15 bases between them. The CDR3 sequence is CSVEGEGLLTDTQYF. CDR3 sequence (DNA): TGCAGCGTTGAGGGTGAAGGCCTACTCACAGATACGCAGTATTTT.

This rearrangement joins TRBV5-1 to TRBJ2-7, with 7 bases identical to TRBD1. V lost 5 bases to trimming and J lost 7 bases; unmatched junction nucleotides: 18. The CDR3 extends over 16 amino acids. Germline V gene data show CDR1 as SGHRS and CDR2 as YFSETQ. CDR3 loop: CASRPNRDSRLGEQYF. CDR3 bases: TGCGCCAGCAGACCGAACCGGGACAGCCGGCTAGGGGAGCAGTACTTC.